This record concerns one T cell receptor beta chain sequence. This sample was included in a study of T cell responses to AZD1222 COVID-19 vaccine. Study-level background: It was second doses at about 4 or about 12 weeks that were pooled.

Here immunoSEQ multiplex PCR was the method, and the copy in TCRdb shows in-frame clones only, minus some. The data contain nearly 90,000 clones, roughly 88% of them singletons. This CDR3 is 15 amino acids long. The V gene lost 5 bases and the J gene lost 4 bases, with 15 bases spanning the gap. Germline loops: CDR1 MDHEN, CDR2 SYDVKM. This chain joins TRBV28 and TRBJ1-5; D is ambiguous. The material sequenced was peripheral blood, taken on day 0 of AZD1222 vaccination. The clonotype was recovered from an adult in good health. CDR3 loop: CASSPAALRNQPQHF. The CDR3 region has the DNA TGTGCCAGCAGTCCAGCGGCTCTGAGGAATCAGCCCCAGCATTTT. Using reference TRBV28 and TRBJ1-5 for the parts outside the CDR3, the full variable domain is DVKVTQSSRYLVKRTGEKVFLECVQDMDHENMFWYRQDPGLGLRLIYFSYDVKMKEKGDIPEGYSVSREKKERFSLILESASTNQTSMYLCASSPAALRNQPQHFGDGTRLSIL.